One T cell receptor (beta chain) is described in this entry. Its target is not known. Here immunoSEQ multiplex PCR was the method, and the copy in TCRdb shows in-frame clones only, minus some. Of fewer than 1.4 million clones in the sample, about four fifths were seen once. This entry is derived from a study of shared clonotypes between healthy human individuals. The wider study: Each donor had three CD4 naive, three CD4 memory, two CD8 naive and one CD8 memory plate. General observations from the study: Naive CD4 clonotype sharing across a few donors was around 5%. Relative to their counterparts shared across all four donors, non-shared clonotypes exhibited diminished generation probabilities.

From germline, CDR1 is SGDLS and CDR2 YYNGEE. The CDR3 sequence is 16 residues long. After removal of 3 bases from V and 0 bases from J, the junction contained 7 bases not matched to a gene. The genes are TRBV9 and TRBJ2-3; 7 nucleotides match TRBD2. Material for sequencing was memory CD4+ T cells from PBMCs. Regarding subset: CD45RA-negative fraction. This TCR derives from a man aged 18 to 29 in good health. Some clones in this sample may be carry-over from other donors' samples. CDR3 in amino acids: CASSAGGAESTDTQYF. The CDR3 region has the DNA TGTGCCAGCAGCGCGGGGGGAGCGGAAAGCACAGATACGCAGTATTTT. Looking up the rest from reference TRBV9 and TRBJ2-3 gives the full variable domain: DSGVTQTPKHLITATGQRVTLRCSPRSGDLSVYWYQQSLDQGLQFLIQYYNGEERAKGNILERFSAQQFPDLHSELNLSSLELGDSALYFCASSAGGAESTDTQYFGPGTRLTVL.